This T cell receptor beta chain was identified in a study of patients and donors after allogeneic stem cell transplantation. CDR3 length: 15 residues. The V and J ends lost 0 bases and 7 bases respectively, with 15 bases between them. The germline gives CDR1 LGHDT, CDR2 YNNKEL (reference sequence). TCRdb used MiXCR to reprocess the RT-PCR reads, holding one entry per CDR3 protein. Among some 960,000 distinct CDR3 sequences listed, about a sixth were seen once. The rearrangement joins TRBV3-1 to TRBJ1-1, with a tentative D call TRBD1 (6 bases). The TCR was taken from a human donor who was either an allogeneic HSCT recipient or a stem cell or donor lymphocyte infusion donor (not recorded which). It is not recorded whose cells these are; they may come from a transplant donor. Sequenced sample: blood, either unsorted or a sorted T cell fraction (not recorded which). CDR3 in DNA: TGTGCCAGCAGCCAAGAGTTATTGGGCAGGGGTGAAGCTTTCTTT. It translates to CASSQELLGRGEAFF.